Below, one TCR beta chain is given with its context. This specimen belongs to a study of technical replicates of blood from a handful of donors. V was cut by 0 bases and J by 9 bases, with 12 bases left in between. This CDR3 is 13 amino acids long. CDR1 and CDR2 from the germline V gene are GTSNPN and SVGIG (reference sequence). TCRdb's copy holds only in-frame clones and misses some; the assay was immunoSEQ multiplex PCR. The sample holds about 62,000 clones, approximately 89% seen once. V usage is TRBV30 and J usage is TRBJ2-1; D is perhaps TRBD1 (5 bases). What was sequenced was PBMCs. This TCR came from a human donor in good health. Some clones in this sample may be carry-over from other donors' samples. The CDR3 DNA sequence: TGTGCCTGGAGTGTAGGGGTAATTGCTGAGCAGTTCTTC. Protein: CAWSVGVIAEQFF.